Reported below is one T cell receptor (beta chain). Antigen unknown. J lost 0 bases, V lost 0 bases, and 13 bases had no gene match. Germline V gives CDR1 KGHSH, CDR2 LQKENI. This CDR3 region has 21 residues. This record belongs to a study of beta chain features in type 1 diabetes. Across the study: Sorted cells, approximately 110 million in number, were examined across all samples. Findings of the study overall: A pattern of fewer insertions and more deletions at VDJ junctions was seen in type 1 diabetes patients.

Each population that was sorted was more than 95% pure. The investigators reverse transcribed all of the isolated RNA, so they sequenced expressed TCRB transcripts. An average around 3.3 million reads came from naive, central memory and regulatory T cell samples. The protocol was immunoSEQ multiplex PCR, while the TCRdb copy is restricted to in-frame clones and leaves out a portion. The sample has 25,000 or so clones; approximately 70% are singletons. This chain connects TRBV18 to TRBJ2-1; 11 bases align to TRBD2. Source material: Tregs from blood. The clonotype originates from a woman aged 40 to 50 in good health. The CDR3: CASSPPVVAGGPVSSYNEQFF. The CDR3 DNA is TGTGCCAGCTCACCACCGGTTGTAGCGGGGGGGCCGGTAAGCTCCTACAATGAGCAGTTCTTC.